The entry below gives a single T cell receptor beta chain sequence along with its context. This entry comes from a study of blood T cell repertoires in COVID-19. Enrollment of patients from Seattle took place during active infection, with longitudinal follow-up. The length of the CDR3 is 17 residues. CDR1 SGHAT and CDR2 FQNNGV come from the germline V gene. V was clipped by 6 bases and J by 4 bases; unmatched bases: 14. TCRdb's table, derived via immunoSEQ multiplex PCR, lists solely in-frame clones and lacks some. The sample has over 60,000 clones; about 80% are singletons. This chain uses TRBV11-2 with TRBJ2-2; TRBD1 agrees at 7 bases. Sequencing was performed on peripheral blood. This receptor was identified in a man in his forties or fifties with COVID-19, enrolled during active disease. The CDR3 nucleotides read TGTGCCAGCAGGCACTGGGACAGAAGAATGTCCACCGGGGAGCTGTTTTTT. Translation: CASRHWDRRMSTGELFF.